This T cell receptor (beta chain) was identified during a study of blood T cell repertoires in COVID-19. Study background: Samples came from the United States, Italy and Spain, spanning acute and convalescent COVID-19. Sources were T cells, B-cell-depleted T cells, or PBMCs; the material itself was cDNA or gDNA.

The study recruited people aged 18 to 89 years across roughly 25 US areas. In the authors' methods: Nucleated cell number was recorded as an estimate derived from reference gene primer amplification. The data were produced by immunoSEQ multiplex PCR, yet TCRdb's version contains in-frame clones alone and is incomplete. That table furnishes V, J and clone size, whereas the DNA furnished D and trimming. Among under 450,000 clones, approximately 91% were seen once, and the ten largest hold 0.8% to 0.9%. The CDR3 loop spans 13 amino acids. Germline V lookup: CDR1 SGHNT, CDR2 YYREEE (reference sequence). V dropped 3 bases and J dropped 5 bases, with 9 bases sitting between them.

Sequencing was done on a sample of PBMCs or T cells enriched from blood (not recorded which). This sequence joins TRBV5-4 and TRBJ2-1, with a weak D call TRBD1 (5 bases). This TCR was recovered from a woman aged 40 to 50 who had been exposed to COVID-19. CDR3 sequence reads: CASSWARDNEQFF. In nucleotides, the CDR3 is TGTGCCAGCAGCTGGGCCAGGGACAATGAGCAGTTCTTC. The full variable domain, in which reference TRBV5-4 and TRBJ2-1 provide the parts outside the CDR3, is ETGVTQSPTHLIKTRGQQVTLRCSSQSGHNTVSWYQQALGQGPQFIFQYYREEENGRGNFPPRFSGLQFPNYSSELNVNALELDDSALYLCASSWARDNEQFFGPGTRLTVL.